This entry describes one TCR beta chain. These data originate in a study of blood T cell repertoires in COVID-19. Data came from immunoSEQ multiplex PCR; TCRdb stores just in-frame clones and leaves some out. The sample lists roughly 100,000 clones, roughly 87% occurring once. Per the germline V gene, CDR1 is SGHAT and CDR2 is FQNNGV. The CDR3 is 15 residues long. Germline trimming cut 4 bases from V and 7 bases from J; bases unmatched to any gene: 10. The sequence was collected from a woman aged 80 or over in a cohort sampled during active COVID-19. The chain has TRBV11-2 and TRBJ2-3, with TRBD2 identical over 8 bases. The sample comprised peripheral blood. The CDR3 DNA follows: TGTGCCAGCAGCTCGGGGGCGGGAGGTCCTAATACGCAGTATTTT. Its protein is CASSSGAGGPNTQYF.